A single TCR beta chain is shown here with its context. Clones were sequenced by immunoSEQ multiplex PCR, and TCRdb holds only the in-frame ones, with some missing. Seen here are more than 90,000 clones, more than 90% observed once, and the top ten hold 3% to 3.5%. The data were taken from a study of T cell changes during pregnancy in multiple sclerosis. CDR1 SGHVS and CDR2 FNYEAQ come from the germline V gene. The CDR3 sequence is 16 residues long. V gave up 4 bases and J gave up 6 bases; unmatched junction bases: 8. The origin of this receptor is a female donor with multiple sclerosis, enrolled in a pregnancy study. The chain couples TRBV7-6 to TRBJ2-1, with 11 bases matching TRBD2. Sequences were derived from peripheral blood, sampled in the second trimester of pregnancy. CDR3 in amino acids: CASSSLAGGSFNEQFF. The CDR3, as DNA: TGTGCCAGCAGCTCATTAGCGGGAGGGAGCTTCAATGAGCAGTTCTTC.